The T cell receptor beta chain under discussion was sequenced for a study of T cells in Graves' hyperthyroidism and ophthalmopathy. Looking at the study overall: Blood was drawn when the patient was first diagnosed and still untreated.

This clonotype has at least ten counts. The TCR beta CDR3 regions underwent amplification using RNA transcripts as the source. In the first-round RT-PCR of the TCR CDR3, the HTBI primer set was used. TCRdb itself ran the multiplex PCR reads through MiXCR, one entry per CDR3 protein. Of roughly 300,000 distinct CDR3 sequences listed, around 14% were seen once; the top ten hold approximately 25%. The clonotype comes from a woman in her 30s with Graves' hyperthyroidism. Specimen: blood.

In DNA, the CDR3 is TGCAGTGCTAGCGGGTCAAGGGGCTACAATGAGCAGTTCTTC. This codes for CSASGSRGYNEQFF. This chain connects TRBV20-1 to TRBJ2-1; possibly TRBD1 for D (5 bases). Between the trimmed V and J ends, which lost 3 bases and 3 bases, there was a span of 12 bases. Germline CDR1 reads DFQATT; CDR2 reads SNEGSKA (reference sequence). The CDR3 is 14 amino acids.